This T cell receptor (beta chain) was sequenced in a study of cytomegalovirus exposure and HLA in healthy donors. Whole-study findings and limits: Later work associated 16,951 TCR beta sequences with HLA alleles at 0.05 false discovery rate. About 87% or about 30% of the time was how often most TCR beta V segments were productive, according to an earlier analysis.

There are 16 residues in the CDR3. V was cut by 3 bases and J by 4 bases, with 16 bases left in between. In germline, CDR1 is MDHEN, CDR2 SYDVKM. Primers: 60 Vbeta forward and 13 Jbeta reverse. TCRdb's copy holds only in-frame clones and misses some; the assay was immunoSEQ multiplex PCR. The top ten clones hold roughly 3.2% of a sample with about 140,000 clones, around 82% of them seen once. Concerning this clone itself: Its target is unknown.

In nominal health when sampled, donors likely had unrecorded immune exposures nonetheless. The source of this sequence is a man aged 18 to 29 in good health and CMV-seropositive. Sequencing was performed on PBMCs. The V call is TRBV28, the J call TRBJ1-5; the D is unclear. CDR3: CASSFPFGGINQPQHF. DNA for the CDR3: TGTGCCAGCAGTTTCCCCTTTGGCGGAATAAATCAGCCCCAGCATTTT.